Below are 27 T cell receptor beta chains sequenced from a single sample in a study of human T cells and chemical hapten exposure. This sample's time point: patch test 3, about 24 weeks after DPC sensitization. This sample's treatment: therapeutic diphenylcyclopropenone sensitization with weekly scalp DPC. TCRdb called the RACE reads again in MiXCR, with one record for every CDR3 protein. The sample lists some 110,000 distinct CDR3 sequences, about 11% seen once, with over 2% in the top ten. The source material was whole blood, sampled in connection with sensitization to the hapten diphenylcyclopropenone (DPC). Source of these receptors: a woman in her fifties or sixties with alopecia areata. Some clones in this sample may be carry-over from other donors' samples.

This clonotype was found many times. This chain uses TRBV5-1 with TRBJ2-1; D gene ambiguous. This CDR3 contains 14 residues. Between the trimmed V and J ends, which lost 0 bases and 10 bases, there was a span of 14 bases. The germline V gene has CDR1 SGHRS and CDR2 YFSETQ. The CDR3 region has the DNA TGCGCCAGCAGCTTGGCCAAAGGAGCTGGGGAGCAGTTCTTC. Its translation is CASSLAKGAGEQFF.

The chain links TRBV13 to TRBJ1-1; no clear D. Trimming stripped 0 bases from V and 7 bases from J, with 6 bases between. This CDR3 is built from 12 residues. CDR1 and CDR2 from the germline V gene are PRHDT and FYEKMQ (reference sequence). In nucleotides, the CDR3 is TGTGCCAGCAGCTTAGGAAGGCGTGAAGCTTTCTTT. As protein: CASSLGRREAFF.

Many counts were recorded for this clonotype. This CDR3 is CASSFGTGYEQYF. CDR3 nucleotides: TGTGCCAGCAGTTTCGGGACAGGATACGAGCAGTACTTC. The chain uses TRBV27 and TRBJ2-7; 8 positions agree with TRBD1. This CDR3 is built from 13 residues. In germline, CDR1 is MNHEY, CDR2 SMNVEV (reference sequence). The V gene end was trimmed by 3 bases and the J gene end by 4 bases; junction bases not matched to a gene: 2.

This chain uses TRBV20-1 with TRBJ1-5, with 8 nucleotides matching TRBD1. The V segment lost 2 bases and the J segment 0 bases; nucleotides outside the gene matches: 9. Germline lookup yields CDR1 DFQATT and CDR2 SNEGSKA (reference sequence). The CDR3 length is 17 residues. CDR3 sequence: CSARSPKGQGSNQPQHF. The CDR3, as DNA: TGCAGTGCTAGATCCCCAAAAGGACAGGGTAGCAATCAGCCCCAGCATTTT.

This clonotype was seen more than once but under ten times. This chain uses TRBV10-3 with TRBJ2-3; 10 nucleotides line up with TRBD2. CDR3 length: 16 residues. CDR1 is ENHRY and CDR2 is SYGVKD in the germline V gene. V lost 2 bases, J lost 8 bases, and 10 bases stayed unmatched. The CDR3 bases are TGTGCCATCAGTGAGGGGACTAGCGCGGGTGGGCCTACGCAGTATTTT. It codes for CAISEGTSAGGPTQYF.

The rearrangement links TRBV7-2 to TRBJ2-3; tentative D call: TRBD2 (5 bases). The ends were cut back, 1 base at V and 3 bases at J, with 14 bases in the middle. The CDR3 length is 16 residues. CDR1 SGHTA and CDR2 FQGNSA come from the germline V gene. CDR3 nucleotides: TGTGCCAGCAGCTTAGGGGCGGGCAGAGTAACAGATACGCAGTATTTT. This gives the protein CASSLGAGRVTDTQYF.

V and J are TRBV12-3 or TRBV12-4 and TRBJ2-2; TRBD2 agrees at 8 bases. V gave up 7 bases and J gave up 2 bases; unmatched junction bases: 6. This CDR3 is 15 amino acids long. The CDR3 is CASISGGVNTGELFF. The CDR3 nucleotides are TGTGCCAGCATCAGCGGGGGCGTTAACACCGGGGAGCTGTTTTTT.

This clonotype occurred a few times. The V and J genes are TRBV6-2 or TRBV6-3 and TRBJ2-7; 7 bases match TRBD2. The CDR3 is 14 amino acids. V was clipped by 4 bases and J by 0 bases; unmatched bases: 3. Germline values: CDR1 MNHEY, CDR2 SVGEGT. The CDR3 protein is CASSWGTISYEQYF. In DNA form, the CDR3 reads TGTGCCAGCAGTTGGGGGACTATCTCCTACGAGCAGTACTTC.

The CDR3 bases are TGTGCCAGCAGCTTTACAGGGGATGAGCAGTTCTTC. It encodes CASSFTGDEQFF. The genes are TRBV5-5 and TRBJ2-1; 7 nucleotides line up with TRBD1. The V gene end was trimmed by 2 bases and the J gene end by 8 bases; junction bases not matched to a gene: 1. CDR3 length: 12 amino acids. Germline CDR1 reads SGHKS; CDR2 reads YYEKEE (reference sequence).

This clonotype was observed at least ten times. The chain couples TRBV10-2 to TRBJ2-1, with TRBD2 matching 10 bases. The V segment lost 4 bases and the J segment 7 bases; nucleotides outside the gene matches: 4. There are 14 residues in the CDR3. Germline values: CDR1 WSHSY, CDR2 SAAADI. DNA for the CDR3: TGCGCCAGCAGTGGCCTAGCGGGGGAGAATGAGCAGTTCTTC. Translated: CASSGLAGENEQFF.

This clonotype has at least ten counts. CDR3: CASSLLGETQYF. CDR3 DNA sequence: TGTGCCAGCAGTTTATTAGGAGAGACCCAGTACTTC. V usage is TRBV27 and J usage is TRBJ2-5; no reliable D call. V lost 1 base, J lost 4 bases, and 4 bases lay in between. This CDR3 comprises 12 residues. Germline lookup yields CDR1 MNHEY and CDR2 SMNVEV (reference sequence).

Here the CDR3 DNA reads TGTGCCAGCAGTGGGACAGGGAGAAACACTGAAGCTTTCTTT. This gives the protein CASSGTGRNTEAFF. This rearrangement joins TRBV6-5 to TRBJ1-1; the match to TRBD1 covers 9 bases. This CDR3 region has 14 residues. The germline V gene encodes CDR1 MNHEY and CDR2 SVGAGI. V was clipped by 5 bases and J by 2 bases; unmatched bases: 3.

This clonotype has more than one count but fewer than ten. The chain has TRBV2 and TRBJ2-5; 11 bases match TRBD2. There are 15 residues in the CDR3. V shed 6 bases, J shed 2 bases, and the junction held 5 bases outside the gene matches. From germline, CDR1 is SNHLY and CDR2 FYNNEI. CDR3 residues: CASRPGTSGQETQYF. The CDR3 nucleotides read TGTGCCAGCAGGCCCGGGACTAGCGGACAAGAGACCCAGTACTTC.

This clonotype showed up many times. This rearrangement joins TRBV7-2 to TRBJ1-5; possibly TRBD1 for D (6 bases). The germline V and J ends were trimmed by 4 bases and 1 base, with 11 bases remaining between them. Germline loops: CDR1 SGHTA, CDR2 FQGNSA. The CDR3 sequence is 15 residues long. CDR3 protein: CASSSWGASNQPQHF. The CDR3 DNA reads TGTGCCAGCAGCTCCTGGGGGGCAAGCAATCAGCCCCAGCATTTT.

In this sample, this clonotype turned up a few times. The chain joins TRBV4-3 to TRBJ2-7; no definite D call. Germline CDR1 and CDR2: LGHNA and YSLEER. Trimming removed 1 base at V and 6 bases at J, with 10 bases between. The CDR3 consists of 13 residues. The CDR3 sequence is CASSQVGVTEQYF. In DNA, the CDR3 is TGCGCCAGCAGCCAAGTAGGTGTTACCGAGCAGTACTTC.

This clonotype was observed a handful of times. V and J are TRBV12-3 or TRBV12-4 and TRBJ1-4, with TRBD1 matching over 10 bases. The CDR3 spans 15 residues. The V segment lost 6 bases and the J segment 8 bases; nucleotides outside the gene matches: 9. CDR3 region: CASRTGQGFQEKLFF. CDR3 coding DNA: TGTGCCAGCAGAACGGGACAGGGGTTTCAGGAAAAACTGTTTTTT.

The chain recombines TRBV27 with TRBJ2-5; maybe TRBD2 (6 bases). V was shortened by 4 bases and J by 5 bases, with 14 bases between the two germline ends. This CDR3 region has 14 residues. Looked up from germline, CDR1 is MNHEY and CDR2 is SMNVEV (reference sequence). The CDR3 nucleotides read TGTGCCAGCAGTTCTTGGGGGGATAAGGAGACCCAGTACTTC. This gives the protein CASSSWGDKETQYF.

This rearrangement joins TRBV11-2 to TRBJ2-7, with unresolved D. This CDR3 region has 12 residues. Germline lookup yields CDR1 SGHAT and CDR2 FQNNGV. Trimming stripped 1 base from V and 11 bases from J, with 12 bases between. Here the CDR3 reads CASSLVFGQEYF. As DNA, the CDR3 is TGTGCCAGCAGCTTAGTTTTCGGTCAGGAGTACTTC.

The sample holds a few counts of this clonotype. The chain carries TRBV7-2 and TRBJ2-3, with no clear D. The CDR3 sequence is 15 residues long. Germline V CDR1 and CDR2: SGHTA, FQGNSA. The germline V and J ends were trimmed by 0 bases and 3 bases, with 10 bases remaining between them. The CDR3 region has the DNA TGTGCCAGCAGCTTAGCGTGGGGTAGGACAGATACGCAGTATTTT. Translated, it gives CASSLAWGRTDTQYF.

Many counts were recorded for this clonotype. V and J are TRBV13 and TRBJ2-2; 11 bases are a match to TRBD2. The CDR3 spans 17 residues. Looked up from germline, CDR1 is PRHDT and CDR2 is FYEKMQ (reference sequence). The ends lost 5 bases at V and 5 bases at J; junction bases unmatched: 10. This CDR3 reads CASSAGLAEEGTGELFF. CDR3 nucleotides: TGTGCCAGCAGCGCGGGACTAGCGGAGGAAGGTACCGGGGAGCTGTTTTTT.

The rearrangement joins TRBV29-1 to TRBJ2-3; 9 bases agree with TRBD1. This CDR3 is built from 14 residues. Looked up from germline, CDR1 is SQVTM and CDR2 is ANQGSEA. V shed 3 bases, J shed 3 bases, and the junction held 4 bases outside the gene matches. As DNA, the CDR3 is TGCAGCGTTGACGACAGGGGGAAAACAGATACGCAGTATTTT. Its protein product is CSVDDRGKTDTQYF.

The CDR3 bases are TGTGCCAGCAGCCCCATGCTCACAGATACGCAGTATTTT. Translation: CASSPMLTDTQYF. This chain links TRBV7-2 with TRBJ2-3; no clear D. The length of the CDR3 is 13 residues. The germline V and J ends were trimmed by 5 bases and 2 bases, with 8 bases remaining between them. Germline CDR1 reads SGHTA; CDR2 reads FQGNSA. The whole variable domain, remainder taken from reference TRBV7-2 and TRBJ2-3, is GAGVSQSPSNKVTEKGKDVELRCDPISGHTALYWYRQSLGQGLEFLIYFQGNSAPDKSGLPSDRFSAERTGGSVSTLTIQRTQQEDSAVYLCASSPMLTDTQYFGPGTRLTVL.

This chain uses TRBV12-3 or TRBV12-4 with TRBJ2-7; a possible D gene is TRBD1 (6 bases). Trimming removed 0 bases from V and 3 bases from J, with 9 bases in between. The CDR3 has 14 residues. The CDR3 loop is CASSLALQGYEQYF. For the CDR3, the DNA is TGTGCCAGCAGTTTAGCGCTACAGGGCTACGAGCAGTACTTC.

This clonotype was observed a handful of times. The genes are TRBV30 and TRBJ2-7; 8 bases are shared with TRBD2. In germline, CDR1 is GTSNPN, CDR2 SVGIG (reference sequence). V trimming: 0 bases; J trimming: 6 bases; junction bases outside the gene matches: 7. The CDR3 sequence is 14 residues long. The CDR3 spells CAWSVGGAGGEQYF. The CDR3 DNA sequence: TGTGCCTGGAGTGTAGGGGGGGCGGGAGGCGAGCAGTACTTC. Combining the CDR3 with reference TRBV30 and TRBJ2-7 gives the whole variable domain SQTIHQWPATLVQPVGSPLSLECTVEGTSNPNLYWYRQAAGRGLQLLFYSVGIGQISSEVPQNLSASRPQDRQFILSSKKLLLSDSGFYLCAWSVGGAGGEQYFGPGTRLTVT.

This clonotype appeared a single time. The genes are TRBV2 and TRBJ2-2; 8 nucleotides line up with TRBD2. Germline trimming cut 6 bases from V and 4 bases from J; bases unmatched to any gene: 4. The germline gives CDR1 SNHLY, CDR2 FYNNEI. This CDR3 has 14 amino acids. The CDR3, as DNA: TGTGCCAGCAGGCGGGGGGAGCGCACCGGGGAGCTGTTTTTT. Translated: CASRRGERTGELFF.

The sample holds a few counts of this clonotype. V and J are TRBV20-1 and TRBJ2-1; a possible D gene is TRBD1 (6 bases). From germline, CDR1 is DFQATT and CDR2 SNEGSKA (reference sequence). The CDR3 spans 14 residues. Between the trimmed V and J ends, which lost 4 bases and 0 bases, there was a span of 10 bases. The DNA for the CDR3 is TGCAGTGCTACCAAGGGGGACTCCTACAATGAGCAGTTCTTC. Protein product: CSATKGDSYNEQFF.

V gene TRBV5-1 combines with J gene TRBJ1-1; D possibly corresponds to TRBD1 (6 bases). Germline V CDR1 and CDR2: SGHRS, YFSETQ. The V end lost 3 bases, the J end lost 7 bases, and 16 bases lay between the germline ends. This CDR3 contains 14 residues. CDR3 in amino acids: CASSSRTENFEAFF. The CDR3, as DNA: TGCGCCAGCAGCTCGAGGACAGAAAACTTTGAAGCTTTCTTT.